Described below is a single T cell receptor (beta chain) sequence and its context. Its antigen is unknown. Only in-frame clones appear in the TCRdb table, and some are missing; sequencing was by immunoSEQ multiplex PCR. The sample consists of 2 million to 2.5 million clones, approximately 94% of them appearing once. The V gene lost 7 bases and the J gene lost 4 bases, with 16 bases spanning the gap. This CDR3 spans 14 amino acids. Germline loops: CDR1 MNHNY, CDR2 SVGAGI (reference sequence). The sample originates from a study of shared clonotypes between healthy human individuals. Study-wide results and limits: The study sampled only blood, and tissue repertoires likely differ. The represented genetic and exposure-history diversity was limited by the small number of donors.

Positive CCR7 selection of CD45RO-negative cells yielded the naive CD8 cells, and terminally differentiated effector memory CD45RA+ cells were excluded. The chain is built from TRBV6-6 and TRBJ1-1; tentative D call: TRBD1 (6 bases). This TCR was sampled from a man younger than 35 in good health. The sequenced material came from naive CD8+ T cells sorted from blood. The CDR3 is CASIQGLSGTEAFF. The CDR3 DNA reads as TGTGCCAGCATTCAGGGGCTTTCTGGCACTGAAGCTTTCTTT.